Listed here are 15 T cell receptor beta chains from one sample, sequenced in a study of blood T cell repertoires in COVID-19. The repertoire was sequenced with immunoSEQ multiplex PCR; TCRdb's copy has only in-frame clones and lacks some. The repertoire holds 400,000 or so clones, with 88% as singletons. Sequenced material: PBMCs or T cells enriched from blood (not recorded which). These receptors were collected from a woman in her thirties or forties with acute COVID-19.

This chain joins TRBV30 and TRBJ2-1; D might be TRBD1 (6 bases). The CDR3 covers 14 residues. Germline V gene sequence: CDR1 GTSNPN, CDR2 SVGIG (reference sequence). V was cut by 2 bases and J by 8 bases, with 16 bases left in between. The CDR3 spells CAWSKGTIDDEQFF. The CDR3 DNA reads TGTGCCTGGAGTAAGGGGACAATTGACGATGAGCAGTTCTTC. Variable domain in full (rest from reference TRBV30 and TRBJ2-1): SQTIHQWPATLVQPVGSPLSLECTVEGTSNPNLYWYRQAAGRGLQLLFYSVGIGQISSEVPQNLSASRPQDRQFILSSKKLLLSDSGFYLCAWSKGTIDDEQFFGPGTRLTVL.

The genes are TRBV2 and TRBJ1-2; weak D call: TRBD1 (6 bases). Germline values: CDR1 SNHLY, CDR2 FYNNEI. The CDR3 has 14 amino acids. The V gene lost 2 bases and the J gene lost 7 bases, with 14 bases spanning the gap. The CDR3 nucleotides are TGTGCCAGCAGTGAATGGCTGGGGGCCGGTGGCTACACCTTC. It yields the protein CASSEWLGAGGYTF.

The chain employs TRBV9 and TRBJ2-2; 9 positions agree with TRBD2. The germline V gene has CDR1 SGDLS and CDR2 YYNGEE. J gave up 4 bases and V 4 bases, and 14 bases lay outside the gene matches. The CDR3 covers 18 residues. This CDR3 reads CASSSRGQAGGITGELFF. The CDR3 DNA reads as TGTGCCAGCAGCTCCCGAGGGCAAGCGGGGGGAATCACCGGGGAGCTGTTTTTT.

This sequence joins TRBV18 and TRBJ2-2; TRBD1 is a possible D gene (5 bases). The ends were cut back, 3 bases at V and 1 base at J, with 9 bases in the middle. The CDR3 has 15 amino acids. The germline gives CDR1 KGHSH, CDR2 LQKENI. As DNA, the CDR3 is TGTGCCAGCTCACCTTTCCAGGGGAACACCGGGGAGCTGTTTTTT. This sequence encodes CASSPFQGNTGELFF.

The sample holds one count of this clone. The chain combines TRBV5-5 with TRBJ1-1; D unclear. Trimming pared 2 bases from V and 1 base from J, leaving 6 bases between. Per the germline V gene, CDR1 is SGHKS and CDR2 is YYEKEE (reference sequence). This CDR3 comprises 13 residues. The CDR3, as DNA: TGTGCCAGCAGCTTCGACACGAACACTGAAGCTTTCTTT. Protein: CASSFDTNTEAFF.

This clone was observed a single time. The sample contains more than one DNA sequence encoding this CDR3. This rearrangement joins TRBV18 to TRBJ2-4; D is unclear. The CDR3 loop spans 15 amino acids. V dropped 3 bases and J dropped 0 bases, with 9 bases sitting between them. Germline CDR1 KGHSH, CDR2 LQKENI. Here the CDR3 reads CASSPPSLAKNIQYF. The CDR3 coding sequence is TGTGCCAGCTCACCTCCCAGTCTAGCCAAAAACATTCAGTACTTC.

This chain joins TRBV12-2 and TRBJ1-5; TRBD1 was called by the table and not checked on the DNA. TRBV12-2 is reported as a pseudogene. The CDR3 runs 16 residues. The CDR3 sequence: CASRLGGTYSNQPQHF. CDR3 DNA sequence: TGTGCAAGTCGCTTAGGGGGGACATATAGCAATCAGCCCCAGCATTTT.

The chain carries TRBV3-1 (or the pseudogene TRBV3-2) and TRBJ1-2; possible D gene TRBD1, 6 bases. CDR1 LGHDT and CDR2 YNNKEL come from the germline V gene (reference sequence). Trimming took off 0 bases at V and 8 bases at J, with 10 bases between the two ends. This CDR3 comprises 13 residues. CDR3 residues: CASSQDGGPGYTF. DNA for the CDR3: TGTGCCAGCAGCCAAGATGGGGGCCCCGGCTACACCTTC.

The CDR3 coding sequence is TGTGCCAGCAGTGGGCGGGCTAGCACAGATACGCAGTATTTT. Its protein product is CASSGRASTDTQYF. The gene calls are TRBV2 and TRBJ2-3; D perhaps matches TRBD2 (5 bases). V lost 4 bases, J lost 0 bases, and 8 bases lay in between. The germline V gene encodes CDR1 SNHLY and CDR2 FYNNEI. CDR3 length equals 14 residues.

J is TRBJ2-2 and V is TRBV7-9, with TRBD1 matching 10 bases. The CDR3 extends over 17 amino acids. Germline values: CDR1 SEHNR, CDR2 FQNEAQ (reference sequence). Trimming removed 5 bases from V and 4 bases from J; junction bases left unmatched: 10. This CDR3 reads CASSVDRGLSITGELFF. In DNA form, the CDR3 reads TGTGCCAGCAGCGTTGACAGGGGGCTATCCATCACCGGGGAGCTGTTTTTT. Variable domain in full (rest from reference TRBV7-9 and TRBJ2-2): DTGVSQNPRHKITKRGQNVTFRCDPISEHNRLYWYRQTLGQGPEFLTYFQNEAQLEKSRLLSDRFSAERPKGSFSTLEIQRTEQGDSAMYLCASSVDRGLSITGELFFGEGSRLTVL.

The genes are TRBV30 and TRBJ1-6, with 9 bases aligning to TRBD1. The CDR3 is 15 amino acids. CDR1 GTSNPN and CDR2 SVGIG come from the germline V gene (reference sequence). V shed 5 bases, J shed 6 bases, and the junction held 8 bases outside the gene matches. CDR3 loop: CAWHLGGQGNSPLHF. CDR3 DNA sequence: TGTGCCTGGCATTTGGGGGGACAGGGTAATTCACCCCTCCACTTT.

The CDR3 nucleotides read TGTGCCAGCAGCCAAGAGGGGCCAAGGGACTACAATGAGCAGTTCTTC. Its protein product is CASSQEGPRDYNEQFF. The chain uses TRBV14 and TRBJ2-1, with D perhaps matching TRBD1 (5 bases). The V and J ends lost 0 bases and 3 bases respectively, with 12 bases between them. The CDR3 consists of 16 residues. Germline CDR1 SGHDN, CDR2 FVKESK.

This clone was detected once. The V call is TRBV4-1, the J call TRBJ1-2; TRBD1 is a possible D gene (6 bases). The V and J ends lost 1 base and 7 bases respectively, with 19 bases between them. CDR1 is MGHRA and CDR2 is YSYEKL in the germline V gene. This CDR3 region has 16 residues. The CDR3 protein is CASSQAGPGQRPGYTF. DNA for the CDR3: TGCGCCAGCAGCCAAGCTGGACCGGGACAAAGACCTGGCTACACCTTC.

V gene TRBV29-1 combines with J gene TRBJ1-1; 10 bases fit TRBD1. Germline-derived CDR1 and CDR2 are SQVTM and ANQGSEA. After removal of 7 bases from V and 5 bases from J, the junction contained 7 bases not matched to a gene. The CDR3 consists of 13 residues. The chain's CDR3 is CSALDRGVTEAFF. The CDR3 DNA sequence: TGCAGCGCCCTGGACAGGGGGGTAACTGAAGCTTTCTTT. Combining the CDR3 with reference TRBV29-1 and TRBJ1-1 gives the whole variable domain SAVISQKPSRDICQRGTSLTIQCQVDSQVTMMFWYRQQPGQSLTLIATANQGSEATYESGFVIDKFPISRPNLTFSTLTVSNMSPEDSSIYLCSALDRGVTEAFFGQGTRLTVV.

The gene calls are TRBV2 and TRBJ2-3; 11 bases match TRBD2. Germline CDR1 is SNHLY and CDR2 is FYNNEI. The J segment lost 0 bases and the V segment lost 4 bases, leaving 0 bases of the junction unmatched. CDR3 length: 15 residues. CDR3 sequence: CASSGLAGSTDTQYF. CDR3 nucleotides: TGTGCCAGCAGTGGACTAGCGGGGAGCACAGATACGCAGTATTTT.